Presented here are 30 T cell receptor beta chains from one specimen sequenced in a study of blood T cell repertoires in COVID-19. Here immunoSEQ multiplex PCR was the method, and the copy in TCRdb shows in-frame clones only, minus some. This sample has 200,000 to 250,000 clones, with approximately 86% found just once. The sample comprised peripheral blood. The receptors derive from a human donor in a cohort sampled during active COVID-19.

The V call is TRBV18, the J call TRBJ2-7, with TRBD1 matching over 8 bases. Germline values: CDR1 KGHSH, CDR2 LQKENI. The CDR3 has 15 amino acids. Germline trimming cut 2 bases from V and 1 base from J; bases unmatched to any gene: 4. The CDR3 sequence is CASSPVGQGSYEQYF. CDR3 bases: TGTGCCAGCTCACCAGTTGGACAGGGTTCCTACGAGCAGTACTTC.

The V gene is TRBV6-5, the J gene TRBJ2-3, with 7 nucleotides matching TRBD1. This CDR3 has 13 residues. J gave up 3 bases and V 5 bases, and 2 bases lay outside the gene matches. Germline V gives CDR1 MNHEY, CDR2 SVGAGI. The CDR3 DNA is TGTGCCAGCAGTCGACAGGGAACAGATACGCAGTATTTT. Amino acid sequence: CASSRQGTDTQYF.

This chain links TRBV3-1 (or the pseudogene TRBV3-2) with TRBJ1-6; D uncertain. This CDR3 is 12 amino acids long. From germline, CDR1 is LGHDT and CDR2 YNNKEL (reference sequence). V lost 2 bases and J 7 bases, leaving 3 bases between the germline ends. The CDR3 nucleotides are TGTGCCAGCAGCCAACCAAATTCACCCCTCCACTTT. Residues: CASSQPNSPLHF.

V is TRBV19 and J is TRBJ2-5, with 7 nucleotides matching TRBD1. The CDR3 length is 15 residues. After removal of 0 bases from V and 1 base from J, the junction contained 2 bases not matched to a gene. Germline V gives CDR1 LNHDA, CDR2 SQIVND (reference sequence). The CDR3 sequence is CASSIDHRGQETQYF. The CDR3 DNA follows: TGTGCCAGTAGTATAGATCACAGGGGCCAAGAGACCCAGTACTTC.

This clone showed up just once. The chain uses TRBV12-5 and TRBJ2-3, with a weak D call TRBD1 (6 bases). Trimming removed 0 bases at V and 4 bases at J, with 14 bases between. CDR3 length: 16 residues. The V gene's germline CDR1 is LGHNT and CDR2 FRNRAP. The CDR3 DNA follows: TGTGCTAGTGGTTTGGTACGAACAGGGCACGCAGATACGCAGTATTTT. Translating gives CASGLVRTGHADTQYF.

The V gene is TRBV4-1, the J gene TRBJ2-5, with D hard to call. Trimming took 4 bases from V and 4 from J, leaving 10 bases between them. There are 13 residues in the CDR3. CDR1 and CDR2 from the germline V gene are MGHRA and YSYEKL. The CDR3 nucleotides are TGCGCCAGCAGCCGTACTTTATCAGAGACCCAGTACTTC. Its translation: CASSRTLSETQYF.

This clone was seen a few times. The V gene is TRBV5-1, the J gene TRBJ2-3, with a weak D call TRBD2 (6 bases). Germline loops: CDR1 SGHRS, CDR2 YFSETQ. V lost 5 bases and J 0 bases, leaving 13 bases between the germline ends. There are 15 residues in the CDR3. The CDR3 here is CASRPPGLSTDTQYF. The CDR3 coding sequence is TGCGCCAGCAGACCCCCGGGACTTAGCACAGATACGCAGTATTTT.

This clone occurred a few times. This rearrangement joins TRBV6-6 to TRBJ1-1, with no clear D. Germline V gene sequence: CDR1 MNHNY, CDR2 SVGAGI (reference sequence). This CDR3 has 17 amino acids. Trimming took off 5 bases at V and 1 base at J, with 20 bases between the two ends. In DNA form, the CDR3 reads TGTGCCAGCAGTCGCGATTTGGGAGAAGTATGGAACACTGAAGCTTTCTTT. This encodes CASSRDLGEVWNTEAFF.

This chain joins TRBV5-1 and TRBJ2-7, with TRBD1 as a possible D gene (5 bases). The ends were cut back, 0 bases at V and 2 bases at J, with 12 bases in the middle. CDR3 length: 15 amino acids. The germline gives CDR1 SGHRS, CDR2 YFSETQ. The CDR3 bases are TGCGCCAGCAGCTTGGCTGACAGTCCCCCCTACGAGCAGTACTTC. Translating it yields CASSLADSPPYEQYF.

The V and J genes are TRBV27 and TRBJ2-1; 8 nucleotides line up with TRBD1. The CDR3 has 14 residues. V shed 5 bases, J shed 5 bases, and the junction held 5 bases outside the gene matches. The V gene's germline CDR1 is MNHEY and CDR2 SMNVEV (reference sequence). The CDR3, as DNA: TGTGCCAGCAGTCCCGGGACAGGCGACAATGAGCAGTTCTTC. It translates to CASSPGTGDNEQFF.

The chain employs TRBV2 and TRBJ1-2, with a tentative D call TRBD1 (6 bases). There are 12 residues in the CDR3. Germline values: CDR1 SNHLY, CDR2 FYNNEI. The ends were cut back, 8 bases at V and 6 bases at J, with 13 bases in the middle. CDR3 amino acids: CASGGGQNGYTF. In DNA, the CDR3 is TGTGCCAGCGGGGGGGGACAAAATGGCTACACCTTC.

The chain couples TRBV4-1 to TRBJ2-1, with D possibly matching TRBD1 (5 bases). The V gene's germline CDR1 is MGHRA and CDR2 YSYEKL. The CDR3 consists of 14 residues. The V end lost 1 base, the J end lost 2 bases, and 6 bases lay between the germline ends. The chain's CDR3 is CASSQGQPYNEQFF. In DNA, the CDR3 is TGCGCCAGCAGCCAAGGACAGCCCTACAATGAGCAGTTCTTC.

This clone showed up just once. The chain uses TRBV11-3 and TRBJ2-7; D is perhaps TRBD2 (6 bases). Between the trimmed V and J ends, which lost 4 bases and 3 bases, there was a span of 10 bases. Germline lookup yields CDR1 SGHNT and CDR2 YENEEA. The CDR3 is 13 amino acids. The CDR3: CASSSGRSYEQYF. In DNA form, the CDR3 reads TGTGCCAGCAGCTCCGGGAGAAGCTACGAGCAGTACTTC.

The V and J genes are TRBV7-2 and TRBJ1-4; D is unclear. This CDR3 has 15 amino acids. V shed 0 bases and J shed 1 base, with 6 bases lying between them. Germline V CDR1 and CDR2: SGHTA, FQGNSA. The CDR3 DNA reads as TGTGCCAGCAGCTTAGCGTCAGGAACTAATGAAAAACTGTTTTTT. Its translation is CASSLASGTNEKLFF. The full variable domain, its missing parts supplied by reference TRBV7-2 and TRBJ1-4, is GAGVSQSPSNKVTEKGKDVELRCDPISGHTALYWYRQSLGQGLEFLIYFQGNSAPDKSGLPSDRFSAERTGGSVSTLTIQRTQQEDSAVYLCASSLASGTNEKLFFGSGTQLSVL.

The V gene is TRBV7-2, the J gene TRBJ2-1; TRBD1 aligns across 10 bases. The CDR3 contains 15 residues. J gave up 8 bases and V 5 bases, and 9 bases lay outside the gene matches. Germline V gene data show CDR1 as SGHTA and CDR2 as FQGNSA. CDR3 in DNA: TGTGCCAGCAGCCCGAGACAGGGGGCTTATTATGAGCAGTTCTTC. It is translated as CASSPRQGAYYEQFF.

The CDR3 region has the DNA TGTGCCAGCAGCTCTTCGACAGGGAGCTCTGGGGCCAACGTCCTGACTTTC. Translation gives CASSSSTGSSGANVLTF. This chain joins TRBV9 and TRBJ2-6; 7 bases fit TRBD1. Looked up from germline, CDR1 is SGDLS and CDR2 is YYNGEE. J was trimmed by 0 bases and V by 4 bases; bases with no gene match: 7. The CDR3 runs to 17 residues. The variable domain in full, with the rest retrieved from reference TRBV9 and TRBJ2-6, is DSGVTQTPKHLITATGQRVTLRCSPRSGDLSVYWYQQSLDQGLQFLIQYYNGEERAKGNILERFSAQQFPDLHSELNLSSLELGDSALYFCASSSSTGSSGANVLTFGAGSRLTVL.

About this clone itself: The same CDR3 also results from other DNA sequences found in this sample. The V call is TRBV19, the J call TRBJ2-7, with 11 bases lining up with TRBD1. This CDR3 has 14 residues. CDR1 is LNHDA, CDR2 SQIVND, per germline (reference sequence). V trimming: 3 bases; J trimming: 2 bases; junction bases outside the gene matches: 0. The CDR3 sequence: CASSMGQGAYEQYF. The CDR3 region has the DNA TGTGCCAGTAGTATGGGACAGGGGGCCTACGAGCAGTACTTC.

V and J are TRBV11-3 and TRBJ2-1; D remains ambiguous. CDR1 and CDR2 from the germline V gene are SGHNT and YENEEA. V lost 5 bases and J 3 bases, leaving 14 bases between the germline ends. This CDR3 spans 15 amino acids. The CDR3 DNA follows: TGTGCCAGCAGCCAAGGAACAGCTTTCTACAATGAGCAGTTCTTC. This translates into CASSQGTAFYNEQFF.

The rearrangement joins TRBV27 to TRBJ1-3; no clear D. Trimming stripped 7 bases from V and 4 bases from J, with 11 bases between. The CDR3 runs 13 residues. The germline V gene encodes CDR1 MNHEY and CDR2 SMNVEV (reference sequence). The CDR3 reads CASKRGGGNTIYF. Written as DNA, the CDR3 is TGTGCCAGCAAGCGGGGAGGAGGAAACACCATATATTTT.

The J gene is TRBJ1-1, the V gene TRBV3-1 (or the pseudogene TRBV3-2), with D possibly TRBD1 on 6 matching bases. There are 15 residues in the CDR3. With 4 bases removed from V and 5 bases from J, the gap between germline ends came to 17 bases. Germline loops: CDR1 LGHDT, CDR2 YNNKEL (reference sequence). The DNA of the CDR3 is TGTGCCAGCAGCCTTTACAGGGATAGGGGGACTGAAGCTTTCTTT. Translation: CASSLYRDRGTEAFF.

This chain uses TRBV18 with TRBJ1-1; tentative D call: TRBD1 (5 bases). This CDR3 has 15 amino acids. Trimming left V 3 bases short and J 0 bases short, with 11 bases between. Germline V CDR1 and CDR2: KGHSH, LQKENI. The DNA of the CDR3 is TGTGCCAGCTCACCCGGGGGACGGGTGAACACTGAAGCTTTCTTT. Its translation is CASSPGGRVNTEAFF. The variable domain in full, with the rest retrieved from reference TRBV18 and TRBJ1-1, is NAGVMQNPRHLVRRRGQEARLRCSPMKGHSHVYWYRQLPEEGLKFMVYLQKENIIDESGMPKERFSAEFPKEGPSILRIQQVVRGDSAAYFCASSPGGRVNTEAFFGQGTRLTVV.

The rearrangement joins TRBV29-1 to TRBJ2-7; D not certain. CDR1 is SQVTM, CDR2 ANQGSEA, per germline. The germline V and J ends were trimmed by 4 bases and 6 bases, with 13 bases remaining between them. The CDR3 is 12 residues long. CDR3 residues: CSVVDHTGEQYF. For the CDR3, the DNA is TGCAGCGTTGTAGACCATACGGGCGAGCAGTACTTC.

The chain employs TRBV6-5 and TRBJ2-5; D may be TRBD2 (5 bases). Germline V gives CDR1 MNHEY, CDR2 SVGAGI. The CDR3 loop spans 14 amino acids. The germline V and J ends were trimmed by 5 bases and 5 bases, with 15 bases remaining between them. Here the CDR3 DNA reads TGTGCCAGCAGTCCCCGAGGGAGATGGGAGACCCAGTACTTC. This codes for CASSPRGRWETQYF.

This rearrangement joins TRBV29-1 to TRBJ2-2; 7 bases align to TRBD2. Germline assignment: CDR1 SQVTM and CDR2 ANQGSEA. This CDR3 spans 14 amino acids. The CDR3 DNA sequence: TGCACCTTCATGGGGGGAGGGGTGGCCGGGGAGCTGTTTTTT. Protein: CTFMGGGVAGELFF.

The chain carries TRBV5-1 and TRBJ2-3, with 7 bases matching TRBD2. Per the germline V gene, CDR1 is SGHRS and CDR2 is YFSETQ. The CDR3 runs to 17 residues. Trimming removed 3 bases from V and 5 bases from J; junction bases left unmatched: 15. CDR3: CASSSRPTSARRDTQYF. The CDR3 coding sequence is TGCGCCAGCAGCTCTAGGCCCACTAGCGCGAGGAGAGATACGCAGTATTTT.

This clone was recorded a few times. This chain links TRBV18 with TRBJ1-1; no definite D call. This CDR3 has 14 amino acids. The V gene's germline CDR1 is KGHSH and CDR2 LQKENI. V was clipped by 2 bases and J by 0 bases, with 7 bases between them. The chain's CDR3 is CASSPAGMNTEAFF. CDR3 nucleotide sequence: TGTGCCAGCTCACCAGCGGGCATGAACACTGAAGCTTTCTTT.

V gene TRBV11-2 combines with J gene TRBJ1-2; no clear D gene. The CDR3 extends over 14 amino acids. Trimming removed 5 bases at V and 4 bases at J, with 14 bases between. Germline-derived CDR1 and CDR2 are SGHAT and FQNNGV. CDR3 coding DNA: TGTGCCAGCAGCCTGCGTCGAACCGGCTATGGCTACACCTTC. Its protein is CASSLRRTGYGYTF.

This chain uses TRBV7-9 with TRBJ2-5; D is uncertain. Trimming pared 2 bases from V and 4 bases from J, leaving 5 bases between. CDR1 and CDR2 from the germline V gene are SEHNR and FQNEAQ (reference sequence). The CDR3 runs 12 residues. The CDR3 DNA sequence: TGTGCCAGCAGCTTAATCGGAGAGACCCAGTACTTC. Encoded protein: CASSLIGETQYF.

The rearrangement uses TRBV7-9 and TRBJ2-1; tentatively, D is TRBD2 (5 bases). Germline lookup yields CDR1 SEHNR and CDR2 FQNEAQ (reference sequence). The CDR3 contains 13 residues. V was cut by 5 bases and J by 5 bases, with 10 bases left in between. Here the CDR3 reads CASSRENDNEQFF. The CDR3 DNA sequence: TGTGCCAGCAGCCGGGAAAATGACAATGAGCAGTTCTTC.

This clone was recorded once. The genes are TRBV6-1 and TRBJ1-5; a possible D gene is TRBD1 (6 bases). Trimming cost V 3 bases and J 1 base, with 10 bases left between them. Germline V gene sequence: CDR1 MNHNS, CDR2 SASEGT. The CDR3 has 15 amino acids. The CDR3 DNA is TGTGCCAGCAGTGAGCGGGGGGCGAGCAATCAGCCCCAGCATTTT. Translating it yields CASSERGASNQPQHF.